Listed below are T cell receptor beta chains from one sample, sequenced in a study of blood T cell repertoires in COVID-19. The table came from immunoSEQ multiplex PCR; TCRdb's copy has only in-frame clones and leaves some out. Of some 330,000 clones listed, 80% to 90% were seen once; the top ten hold 5% to 6%. Sequencing was carried out using PBMCs or T cells enriched from blood (not recorded which). These receptors were obtained from a young man who had recovered from COVID-19. Both conserved end residues are part of each CDR3. A D gene is named only where the DNA matches it firmly. The size field is filled for only some rows; it gives once, few, many or a size class.

NA | TRBJ2-1 | TRBD1 | TRBV10-3 | CAISDHRGDRQNNEQFF | TGTGCCATCAGTGACCACCGAGGGGACAGACAAAACAATGAGCAGTTCTTC
NA | TRBJ2-5 | TRBD2 | TRBV24-1 | CATSDEAGAVRETQYF | TGTGCCACCAGTGACGAAGCGGGGGCCGTCCGAGAGACCCAGTACTTC
NA | TRBJ2-3 | TRBD2 | TRBV28 | CASHPTSGGLTDTQYF | TGTGCCAGCCATCCTACTAGCGGGGGGCTCACAGATACGCAGTATTTT
NA | TRBJ2-3 | NA | TRBV28 | CASSLRGIGADTQYF | TGTGCCAGCAGTCTACGGGGTATCGGGGCAGATACGCAGTATTTT
NA | TRBJ2-2 | NA | TRBV7-3 | CASSLPRTAPPGELFF | TGTGCCAGCAGCTTACCTCGGACAGCTCCCCCCGGGGAGCTGTTTTTT
NA | TRBJ1-2 | NA | TRBV7-9 | CASSPEVSGRSGYTF | TGTGCCAGCAGCCCAGAGGTTTCGGGGAGGAGTGGCTACACCTTC
once | TRBJ1-6 | TRBD1 | TRBV5-1 | CASSSGGTENSPLHF | TGCGCCAGCAGCTCTGGTGGGACAGAGAATTCACCCCTCCACTTT
NA | TRBJ1-2 | NA | TRBV25-1 | CASSSGGSVGYTF | TGTGCCAGCAGTTCGGGAGGTAGTGTTGGCTACACCTTC
NA | TRBJ1-1 | NA | TRBV24-1 | CATVSPGAEAFF | TGTGCCACCGTATCCCCGGGGGCTGAAGCTTTCTTT
once | TRBJ2-3 | NA | TRBV5-4 | CASSLETDSDTQYF | TGTGCCAGCAGCTTGGAGACAGACTCAGATACGCAGTATTTT
NA | TRBJ1-4 | TRBD1 | TRBV9 | CASSVGDRHEKLFF | TGTGCCAGCAGCGTAGGGGACAGACATGAAAAACTGTTTTTT
NA | TRBJ1-4 | NA | TRBV29-1 | CSVVSGRSEKLFF | TGCAGCGTTGTAAGTGGAAGGAGTGAAAAACTGTTTTTT
NA | TRBJ2-5 | TRBD2 | TRBV9 | CASSVDRGGGEETQYF | TGTGCCAGCAGCGTAGATCGGGGGGGCGGTGAGGAGACCCAGTACTTC
once | TRBJ2-1 | NA | TRBV5-1 | CASSLGQVTYNEQFF | TGCGCCAGCAGCTTGGGGCAGGTTACCTACAATGAGCAGTTCTTC
NA | TRBJ1-2 | NA | TRBV21-1 | CASPGQLNFNYGYTF | TGTGCCAGCCCGGGACAGCTGAATTTTAACTATGGCTACACCTTC
NA | TRBJ2-3 | TRBD1 | TRBV15 | CATSRIRGDTQYF | TGTGCCACCAGCAGGATCAGGGGGGATACGCAGTATTTT
NA | TRBJ2-7 | TRBD1 | TRBV6-5 | CASRRQGSNEQYF | TGTGCCAGCAGACGACAGGGTTCCAACGAGCAGTACTTC
NA | TRBJ1-1 | TRBD1 | TRBV28 | CASSRTGSTEAFF | TGTGCCAGCAGTCGGACAGGGTCCACTGAAGCTTTCTTT
few | TRBJ1-1 | NA | TRBV10-1 | CASSEPGEGAEAFF | TGCGCCAGCAGTGAGCCCGGGGAGGGAGCTGAAGCTTTCTTT
NA | TRBJ2-7 | TRBD2 | TRBV12-3/TRBV12-4 | CASRLAGIYEQYF | TGTGCCAGCAGGCTAGCGGGGATCTACGAGCAGTACTTC
NA | TRBJ2-7 | TRBD1 | TRBV11-3 | CASSLRQGVGEQYF | TGTGCCAGCAGCTTAAGACAGGGGGTCGGGGAGCAGTACTTC
NA | TRBJ1-4 | TRBD1 | TRBV15 | CATSGSGGQGLEKLFF | TGTGCCACCAGCGGAAGTGGTGGACAGGGGCTTGAAAAACTGTTTTTT
NA | TRBJ1-2 | TRBD1 | TRBV7-9 | CASSLYFGEGQNYGYTF | TGTGCCAGCAGCTTATATTTCGGAGAGGGACAGAACTATGGCTACACCTTC
NA | TRBJ2-3 | NA | TRBV5-1 | CASSLERVIDTQYF | TGCGCCAGCAGCTTGGAGCGGGTTATAGATACGCAGTATTTT
NA | TRBJ2-1 | NA | TRBV27 | CASSSQLAYNEQFF | TGTGCCAGCAGTTCACAACTAGCTTACAATGAGCAGTTCTTC
NA | TRBJ1-1 | NA | TRBV27 | CASRQGTEAFF | TGTGCCAGCAGACAGGGTACTGAAGCTTTCTTT
NA | TRBJ2-2 | TRBD1 | TRBV3-1/TRBV3-2 | CASRTGATGELFF | TGTGCCAGCCGGACAGGGGCTACCGGGGAGCTGTTTTTT
NA | TRBJ1-1 | TRBD1 | TRBV19 | CASDRGRSMNTEAFF | TGTGCCAGTGACAGGGGGCGCAGCATGAACACTGAAGCTTTCTTT
NA | TRBJ1-4 | TRBD1 | TRBV5-6 | CASSWGQGTTNEKLFF | TGTGCCAGCAGCTGGGGACAGGGGACAACTAATGAAAAACTGTTTTTT
NA | TRBJ1-4 | NA | TRBV11-2 | CASSLSGLGEKLFF | TGTGCCAGCAGCTTATCAGGGTTGGGTGAAAAACTGTTTTTT
NA | TRBJ1-6 | NA | TRBV14 | CASSKGQGSSPLHF | TGTGCCAGCAGCAAGGGGCAGGGCAGTTCACCCCTCCACTTT
once | TRBJ1-3 | NA | TRBV5-1 | CASSLQNSGNTIYF | TGCGCCAGCAGCTTACAGAACTCTGGAAACACCATATATTTT
NA | TRBJ2-1 | TRBD1 | TRBV6-1 | CASSEGTGGHNEQFF | TGTGCCAGCAGTGAAGGGACAGGGGGTCACAATGAGCAGTTCTTC
once | TRBJ1-4 | TRBD1 | TRBV4-1 | CASSQTGLSEKLFF | TGCGCCAGCAGCCAGACAGGGTTGAGTGAAAAACTGTTTTTT
NA | TRBJ1-6 | NA | TRBV19 | CASSMGLLTGSPLHF | TGTGCCAGTAGCATGGGACTTCTCACTGGGTCACCCCTCCACTTT
NA | TRBJ1-6 | NA | TRBV30 | CAWSVQGRSPLHF | TGTGCCTGGAGTGTACAGGGTCGGTCACCCCTCCACTTT
NA | TRBJ1-2 | NA | TRBV19 | CASSIVPGDINGYTF | TGTGCCAGTAGTATAGTTCCAGGGGATATCAATGGCTACACCTTC
NA | TRBJ2-7 | NA | TRBV11-2 | CASRRGGASYEQYF | TGTGCCAGCCGGAGGGGGGGTGCGTCCTACGAGCAGTACTTC
NA | TRBJ1-6 | NA | TRBV5-5 | CASSLAGNNSPLHF | TGTGCCAGCAGCTTGGCAGGGAATAATTCACCCCTCCACTTT
NA | TRBJ2-7 | NA | TRBV19 | CASSQDKTYEQYF | TGTGCCAGTAGTCAGGACAAGACCTACGAGCAGTACTTC
NA | TRBJ1-3 | NA | TRBV28 | CASSLGLRFSGNTIYF | TGTGCCAGCAGTTTGGGTTTGAGGTTCTCTGGAAACACCATATATTTT
NA | TRBJ1-6 | TRBD1 | TRBV11-2 | CASSPQTGINSPLHF | TGTGCCAGCAGCCCTCAGACAGGGATTAATTCACCCCTCCACTTT
NA | TRBJ2-7 | NA | TRBV7-9 | CASSSTSSYEQYF | TGTGCCAGCAGCTCGACTAGCTCCTACGAGCAGTACTTC
NA | TRBJ2-6 | NA | TRBV27 | CASSLWAPVSGANVLTF | TGTGCCAGCAGTTTATGGGCACCGGTCTCTGGGGCCAACGTCCTGACTTTC
NA | TRBJ1-3 | NA | TRBV6-5 | CASSLGSYSGNTIYF | TGTGCCAGCAGCCTTGGCTCTTACTCTGGAAACACCATATATTTT
few | TRBJ1-6 | NA | TRBV28 | CASSLQGFNSPLHF | TGTGCCAGCAGTTTACAGGGATTTAATTCACCCCTCCACTTT
NA | TRBJ2-3 | TRBD2 | TRBV3-1/TRBV3-2 | CASSQDIAGGNTDTQYF | TGTGCCAGCAGCCAAGACATAGCGGGGGGGAACACAGATACGCAGTATTTT
NA | TRBJ2-2 | TRBD1 | TRBV9 | CASSVPKQGGSTGELFF | TGTGCCAGCAGCGTCCCGAAACAGGGGGGATCCACCGGGGAGCTGTTTTTT
NA | TRBJ1-2 | NA | TRBV5-6 | CASSAQGGDGYTF | TGTGCCAGCAGCGCACAGGGTGGGGATGGCTACACCTTC
few | TRBJ1-1 | NA | TRBV2 | CASSLEQGTEAFF | TGTGCCAGCAGTTTAGAACAGGGCACTGAAGCTTTCTTT
NA | TRBJ2-7 | TRBD2 | TRBV27 | CASSPGLVRVYEQYF | TGTGCCAGCAGTCCAGGACTAGTAAGAGTCTACGAGCAGTACTTC
NA | TRBJ2-5 | NA | TRBV5-1 | CASSLVDRIQETQYF | TGCGCCAGCAGCTTGGTCGACAGGATCCAGGAGACCCAGTACTTC